A selection of T cell receptor beta chains follows, all from one sample in a study of shared clonotypes between healthy human individuals. Repertoires were generated with immunoSEQ multiplex PCR, while TCRdb's copy carries only in-frame clones and drops some. The sample records over a million clones, about three quarters being singletons. Sequencing input: memory CD4+ T cells sorted from blood. The receptors shown here come from a man younger than 35 in good health. Each CDR3 is given with its conserved first and last residue. Fields, in order: D gene, J gene, V gene, clone size, CDR3 DNA, CDR3 protein. The D gene is left open where the match is weak. Clone size is stated in some rows and not others, as once, few, many or a class when expanded.

D: TRBD1; J: TRBJ1-5; V: TRBV10-2; size: -; DNA: TGCGCCAGCAGTGAGTTACAGGGGAATCAGCCCCAGCATTTT; CDR3: CASSELQGNQPQHF
D: TRBD2; J: TRBJ2-1; V: TRBV18; size: -; DNA: TGTGCCAGCTCACCTAGTACTAGCGGTTACAATGAGCAGTTCTTC; CDR3: CASSPSTSGYNEQFF
D: TRBD1; J: TRBJ1-1; V: TRBV7-2; size: -; DNA: TGTGCCAGCCTCAGGGGGAGAATGAACACTGAAGCTTTCTTT; CDR3: CASLRGRMNTEAFF
D: -; J: TRBJ2-3; V: TRBV7-3; size: -; DNA: TGTGCCAGCAGCCAAACCCCGCAGGGCACAGATACGCAGTATTTT; CDR3: CASSQTPQGTDTQYF
D: TRBD2; J: TRBJ2-7; V: TRBV10-3; size: once; DNA: TGTGCCATCACCCGAGCGGGAGGGAGGAACGAGCAGTACTTC; CDR3: CAITRAGGRNEQYF
D: -; J: TRBJ1-3; V: TRBV18; size: -; DNA: TGTGCCAGCTCACCAAGGGAGAAGACTGGAAACACCATATATTTT; CDR3: CASSPREKTGNTIYF
D: TRBD1; J: TRBJ2-4; V: TRBV7-2; size: -; DNA: TGTGCCAGCAGCCCCAGGACAGGGTTTGCGCAAAACATTCAGTACTTC; CDR3: CASSPRTGFAQNIQYF
D: -; J: TRBJ2-7; V: TRBV12-5; size: -; DNA: TGTGCTAGTGGTCCGGGGACCGCCTCCTACGAGCAGTACTTC; CDR3: CASGPGTASYEQYF
D: TRBD1; J: TRBJ2-7; V: TRBV27; size: -; DNA: TGTGCCAGCAGCCGACAGGGGGCTCGGGAGCAGTACTTC; CDR3: CASSRQGAREQYF
D: -; J: TRBJ2-7; V: TRBV28; size: -; DNA: TGTGCCAGCAGTTCGTCCCCTATCCCCTACGAGCAGTACTTC; CDR3: CASSSSPIPYEQYF
D: -; J: TRBJ1-2; V: TRBV21-1; size: -; DNA: TGTGCCAGCCCGGGGGCAGATACTAACTATGGCTACACCTTC; CDR3: CASPGADTNYGYTF
D: -; J: TRBJ2-7; V: TRBV5-6; size: -; DNA: TGTGCCAGCAGCTTGCGACCCGACAAAGGCGAGCAGTACTTC; CDR3: CASSLRPDKGEQYF
D: -; J: TRBJ2-1; V: TRBV28; size: once; DNA: TGTGCCAGCAGCAGAGCTAGGGTCCCATCTAATGAGCAGTTCTTC; CDR3: CASSRARVPSNEQFF
D: -; J: TRBJ1-1; V: TRBV5-4; size: few; DNA: TGTGCCAGCAGCTTTGACAGAAACACTGAAGCTTTCTTT; CDR3: CASSFDRNTEAFF
D: -; J: TRBJ2-5; V: TRBV7-2; size: -; DNA: TGTGCCAGCAGCTTAACCGTTCAAGAGACCCAGTACTTC; CDR3: CASSLTVQETQYF
D: TRBD2; J: TRBJ2-3; V: TRBV11-2; size: -; DNA: TGTGCCAGCAGCTTAGATCTCCTAGCGGGAAACACAGATACGCAGTATTTT; CDR3: CASSLDLLAGNTDTQYF
D: TRBD1; J: TRBJ2-5; V: TRBV6-1; size: -; DNA: TGTGCCAGCACTTCGGGACAGCTCAACCAAGAGACCCAGTACTTC; CDR3: CASTSGQLNQETQYF
D: TRBD1; J: TRBJ1-2; V: TRBV6-6; size: -; DNA: TGTGCCATTTCTCAGGGGGGTACCGATGGCTACACCTTC; CDR3: CAISQGGTDGYTF
D: TRBD2; J: TRBJ2-3; V: TRBV30; size: -; DNA: TGTGCCTGGAGTGGGGGATGGGGTGGACTAGCGGGGGCCCCACGCACAGATACGCAGTATTTT; CDR3: CAWSGGWGGLAGAPRTDTQYF
D: TRBD2; J: TRBJ2-1; V: TRBV19; size: -; DNA: TGTGCCAGTAGTATCGTAGACGGGAGGACCTTCAATGAGCAGTTCTTC; CDR3: CASSIVDGRTFNEQFF
D: TRBD2; J: TRBJ2-2; V: TRBV5-4; size: -; DNA: TGTGCCAGCAGCTCGGACGGAAGGACTAGGGCCGGGGAGCTGTTTTTT; CDR3: CASSSDGRTRAGELFF
D: TRBD1; J: TRBJ1-6; V: TRBV28; size: few; DNA: TGTGCCAGCAGTCCGGGACAGGAAAATTCACCCCTCCACTTT; CDR3: CASSPGQENSPLHF
D: -; J: TRBJ2-7; V: TRBV7-9; size: -; DNA: TGTGCCAGCAGCTTATCTGCTACCTCCTACGAGCAGTACTTC; CDR3: CASSLSATSYEQYF
D: TRBD1; J: TRBJ1-1; V: TRBV4-2; size: few; DNA: TGTGCCAGCAGCCAAGACCTGGGACAGGGGAACACTGAAGCTTTCTTT; CDR3: CASSQDLGQGNTEAFF
D: TRBD1; J: TRBJ2-7; V: TRBV27; size: -; DNA: TGTGCCAGCAGTTACCAGGGGACAGGGAAGGGGAGAGTGCCCTACGAGCAGTACTTC; CDR3: CASSYQGTGKGRVPYEQYF
D: TRBD1; J: TRBJ1-1; V: TRBV19; size: -; DNA: TGTGCCAGTAGAGTGACCGGGACAGGGAACACTGAAGCTTTCTTT; CDR3: CASRVTGTGNTEAFF